A selection of T cell receptor beta chains follows, all from one sample in a study of cytomegalovirus exposure and HLA in healthy donors. TCRdb keeps only in-frame clones here, not all; method: immunoSEQ multiplex PCR. The data show under 200,000 clones, with around 73% seen just once and about 5.4% held by the top ten. The sample comprised PBMCs. The origin of the receptors is a woman between 18 and 30 years old in good health and CMV-seropositive. Each CDR3 is given with its conserved first and last residue.

j_gene	v_gene	CDR3aa
TRBJ1-2	TRBV7-2	CASSLDRRGYGYTF
TRBJ2-7	TRBV7-9	CASSAPLGTRSYEQYF
TRBJ2-7	TRBV5-1	CASSLDQEGGEQYF
TRBJ2-6	TRBV10-3	CAISEKRGSGANVLTF
TRBJ1-5	TRBV7-2	CASSLVGVYSNQPQHF
TRBJ2-3	TRBV15	CATSREGTTGTDTQYF
TRBJ2-2	TRBV7-6	CASSPGLAGGGELFF
TRBJ1-1	TRBV20-1	CSARDQSAFF
TRBJ1-2	TRBV6-5	CASSYSRGFDYGYTF
TRBJ2-1	TRBV11-2	CASSLGGQGDEQFF
TRBJ1-1	TRBV4-1	CASSQDSRGGLAEAFF
TRBJ1-2	TRBV5-4	CASGLTGSYGYTF
TRBJ1-1	TRBV15	CATSKAGGTEAFF
TRBJ2-6	TRBV4-3	CASSAGSGANVLTF
TRBJ1-2	TRBV7-9	CASSLILRGPHYGYTF
TRBJ2-7	TRBV7-3	CASSSLKGEQYF
TRBJ2-5	TRBV23-1	CASSQSEPSKLQETQYF
TRBJ1-5	TRBV18	CASSPGGLAGNQPQHF
TRBJ2-1	TRBV11-3	CASSPRERGAGDEQFF
TRBJ1-6	TRBV7-3	CASSLTLNSPLHF
TRBJ1-5	TRBV7-8	CASSTSSEARAAQHF
TRBJ2-1	TRBV6-5	CASSYSGLDPIEQFF
TRBJ2-5	TRBV27	CASSQAGRQETQYF
TRBJ2-1	TRBV14	CASSQDLYNEQFF
TRBJ1-5	TRBV29-1	CSVLTTGGNQPQHF
TRBJ1-4	TRBV5-1	CASSVDRGPREKLFF
TRBJ2-7	TRBV28	CASSLASHEQYF
TRBJ2-5	TRBV19	CASSAKLAGGRETQYF
TRBJ2-3	TRBV4-1	CASSQDAGGIADTQYF
TRBJ2-1	TRBV9	CASSVALAGGPSLGAYNEQFF
TRBJ1-1	TRBV5-6	CASSPGQGDTEAFF
TRBJ2-3	TRBV6-4	CASSESGETDTQYF
TRBJ2-7	TRBV6-1	CASSQEGAVGYEQYF
TRBJ2-3	TRBV14	CASSLLVTDTQYF
TRBJ1-2	TRBV2	CASSPTGTGGPHGYTF
TRBJ2-2	TRBV19	CASNLGLAGAGELFF
TRBJ2-3	TRBV7-8	CASSYSGTDSDTQYF
TRBJ2-4	TRBV5-1	CASSLGPGAGSNIQYF
TRBJ1-5	TRBV18	CASSDRDQPQHF
TRBJ1-2	TRBV5-1	CASSLGGGGSYTF
TRBJ1-6	TRBV18	CASSLENPTLLNSPLHF
TRBJ1-4	TRBV6-5	CASSRQGTDEKLFF
TRBJ2-7	TRBV29-1	CSVTRDYEQYF
TRBJ2-7	TRBV19	CASSIGTGDRYEQYF
TRBJ1-6	TRBV7-9	CASSRDNSPLHF
TRBJ2-6	TRBV9	CASSAGQGSGANVLTF
TRBJ2-2	TRBV30	CAWSGVPGRNTGELFF
TRBJ1-4	TRBV7-8	CASSLGRTGYEKLFF
TRBJ2-1	TRBV19	CASSIPPGTYSYNEQFF
TRBJ2-1	TRBV9	CASSVDGTYNEQFF
TRBJ1-1	TRBV27	CASSFRVGTEAFF
TRBJ2-2	TRBV4-1	CTSSHSRGQELFF
TRBJ2-2	TRBV5-1	CASSLPGITGELFF
TRBJ2-1	TRBV2	CASRDRGLLGNEQFF